This record covers a single T cell receptor (beta chain). Its binding antigen is unknown. Per-base quality was not reported, and no clone a single base away is much larger than it. The germline V gene sets CDR1 to ENHRY and CDR2 to SYGVKD. Reading from cysteine to phenylalanine, the CDR3 counts 13 amino acids. The sequence is cut down to CDR3 DNA, 39 bases in frame from base 1. Cut back by 4 bases and 6 bases, the V and J ends lie 10 bases apart. These data originate in a study of T cell clones after liver transplantation (dated 2019 in TCRdb). About the investigation overall: Samples were obtained from ITN030ST, a randomized trial in which withdrawal of immunosuppression was attempted within 2 years of liver transplantation. Donor-reactive T cell clones were identified by TCRbeta sequencing following a pre-transplant mixed lymphocyte reaction and were subsequently tracked in post-transplant blood. Blood samples were collected pre-transplant, then pre-randomization ahead of withdrawal, and finally post-randomization once withdrawal had either been completed or failed. As an antigen-independent comparator for the donor-reactive sequences, third party-reactive TCRbeta sequences from pre-transplant MLRs were identified as well. The studied cohort comprised 8 liver transplant recipients, 3 classified as tolerant and 5 as non-tolerant. No induction therapy was given to the subjects, and standard immunosuppression was administered until randomization at 12-24 months post-transplant. Three of the eight recipients were HCV-positive; the others were transplanted for non-autoimmune, non-viral indications. Tolerance was defined as complete withdrawal of immunosuppression for at least one year without a rise in liver enzymes beyond twice the upper limit of normal.

Frozen genomic DNA underwent high-throughput TCRbeta CDR3 sequencing by immunoSEQ, including PCR amplification, mapping, bias correction and internal controls. The authors' pipeline ran thus. Only productive rearrangements were retained, and each unique TCRbeta sequence was defined by its CDR3 nucleotide sequence together with its V and J gene. For classification of a sequence as donor-reactive, at least 5-fold expansion in CFSE-low cells relative to unstimulated pre-transplant cells and a frequency of at least 0.01% were required. Minimum frequency thresholds were set for each subject based on the unstimulated sample with the lowest template count, ensuring at least 90% detection power. Repertoire turnover was measured by Jensen-Shannon divergence between the top 1000 TCRbeta sequences post- and pre-transplant. Changes in detection of donor-reactive sequences were tested with two-sided Fisher's exact tests. In TCRdb, the immuneACCESS table is reduced to in-frame sequences with V and J assigned. These tables do not hold every clone; where another copy was compared, an unresolved V gene accounts for under half, and the others remain unexplained. V and J calls and clone size follow that table, whereas D and trimming were derived from the DNA. The sample yields roughly 40,000 clones; 70% to 90% were counted once. The ten largest clones add up to 2% to 2.5% of the sample.

Overall study outcomes, separate from this receptor: Because no allograft tissue specimens were available, donor-reactive T cells may have migrated into the graft instead of being deleted. After accounting for repertoire turnover, donor-reactive detection was significantly reduced in 7 of 8 subjects for CD4 and 8 of 8 for CD8. Low numbers of available donor cells limited the measurable donor-reactive repertoire in a couple of subjects. The conclusions were considered preliminary, being limited by small, heterogeneous patient numbers and non-standardized post-transplant time points. Donor-reactive sequences decreased more than third party-reactive sequences, which suggests partial antigen-specific deletion that was not related to withdrawal success. Circulating donor-reactive CD4 TCRbeta sequences fell significantly post-transplant in most of the 8 subjects, irrespective of tolerance or HCV status.

Unstimulated PBMCs, after thawing, were stained for CD3, CD4 and CD8 and then FACS-sorted into CD3+CD4+ and CD3+CD8+ populations. Each of the 8 studied subjects was randomized to immunosuppression withdrawal. Genomic DNA was isolated with the Qiagen DNeasy Blood and Tissue Kit. The origin of this receptor is a human patient who received a liver transplant. After a transplant, some T cells may have been passed on by the graft donor. This sequence uses TRBV10-3 and TRBJ2-1; the D call could be TRBD1 or TRBD2, with each sharing 5 bases. The source material was CD4+ T cells from blood, sampled 24 months after liver transplant. DNA sequence: TGTGCCATCAGTGTGGGGGTACTCAATGAGCAGTTCTTC. It encodes CAISVGVLNEQFF.